These 18 T cell receptor beta chains share one sample of origin, sequenced in a study of cytomegalovirus exposure and HLA in healthy donors. The PCR had 60 Vbeta and 13 Jbeta primers. The data were produced by immunoSEQ multiplex PCR, yet TCRdb's version contains in-frame clones alone and is incomplete. The sample records about 160,000 clones, roughly 80% being singletons. Input material: PBMCs. The source is a girl aged 5 to 17 in good health and CMV-seropositive.

This clone was observed a single time. CDR3 amino acids: CASSLESGGQPQHF. CDR3 DNA: TGTGCCAGCAGCTTAGAATCAGGGGGTCAGCCCCAGCATTTT. The rearrangement links TRBV7-8 to TRBJ1-5; 7 nucleotides match TRBD1. Trimming at V came to 1 base and at J to 6 bases, leaving 3 bases not matched to a gene. This CDR3 region has 14 residues. Germline CDR1 SGHVS, CDR2 FQNEAQ. Drawing the rest from reference TRBV7-8 and TRBJ1-5, the complete variable domain is GAGVSQSPRYKVAKRGQDVALRCDPISGHVSLFWYQQALGQGPEFLTYFQNEAQLDKSGLPSDRFFAERPEGSVSTLKIQRTQQEDSAVYLCASSLESGGQPQHFGDGTRLSIL.

This clone was detected only a few times. As DNA, the CDR3 is TGTGCCAGCAGTTTTGGCAGGAATGTTCTGGTTTCTGGCTACACCTTC. Its protein product is CASSFGRNVLVSGYTF. V and J are TRBV6-6 and TRBJ1-2; D remains unclear. The CDR3 is made up of 16 amino acids. Trimming shortened V by 4 bases and J by 7 bases, and 22 bases separated the two germline ends. In germline, CDR1 is MNHNY, CDR2 SVGAGI (reference sequence).

The chain recombines TRBV30 with TRBJ2-1; tentative D call: TRBD2 (6 bases). From germline, CDR1 is GTSNPN and CDR2 SVGIG (reference sequence). Deletions cut 3 bases from V and 4 bases from J, with 10 bases between. This CDR3 region has 13 residues. The CDR3, as DNA: TGTGCCTGGAGCCGGGAGTCATACAATGAGCAGTTCTTC. This codes for CAWSRESYNEQFF.

This clone has a handful of counts. CDR3: CASSRSPGDSYEQYF. The DNA of the CDR3 is TGCGCCAGCAGCCGATCCCCGGGAGATTCCTACGAGCAGTACTTC. This chain links TRBV5-1 with TRBJ2-7; D is perhaps TRBD2 (6 bases). Germline V CDR1 and CDR2: SGHRS, YFSETQ. CDR3 length: 15 residues. With 4 bases removed from V and 1 base from J, the gap between germline ends came to 15 bases.

The chain joins TRBV6-1 to TRBJ2-7; 10 bases are shared with TRBD2. V was clipped by 8 bases and J by 3 bases; unmatched bases: 7. Germline CDR1 and CDR2: MNHNS and SASEGT. There are 14 residues in the CDR3. The CDR3 is CASEREGDSYEQYF. DNA of the CDR3: TGTGCCAGCGAGCGGGAGGGGGACAGCTACGAGCAGTACTTC.

This chain uses TRBV28 with TRBJ1-3, with a tentative D call TRBD1 (5 bases). Germline V gives CDR1 MDHEN, CDR2 SYDVKM. This CDR3 region has 15 residues. V was clipped by 5 bases and J by 5 bases, with 16 bases between them. CDR3: CASSIRAGPRNTIYF. CDR3 sequence (DNA): TGTGCCAGCAGTATAAGGGCGGGACCCAGAAACACCATATATTTT.

The chain is built from TRBV11-1 and TRBJ1-2, with TRBD1 matching over 7 bases. Trimming cost V 4 bases and J 6 bases; bases outside gene matches: 8. The CDR3 is 14 amino acids. Germline loops: CDR1 SGHAT, CDR2 FQDESV (reference sequence). This CDR3 reads CASSSQTGQDGYTF. Written as DNA, the CDR3 is TGTGCCAGCAGCTCCCAGACAGGACAGGATGGCTACACCTTC.

Concerning this clone: Within the sample, other DNA sequences also encode this same CDR3. The V and J genes are TRBV29-1 and TRBJ1-1, with D perhaps matching TRBD1 (6 bases). CDR1 is SQVTM and CDR2 is ANQGSEA in the germline V gene. This CDR3 comprises 15 residues. V was shortened by 0 bases and J by 1 base, with 12 bases between the two germline ends. The CDR3 spells CSVEDRGKTNTEAFF. The DNA of the CDR3 is TGCAGCGTTGAAGATAGGGGGAAGACGAACACTGAAGCTTTCTTT.

This chain connects TRBV19 to TRBJ1-4; tentatively, D is TRBD1 (5 bases). Germline V gives CDR1 LNHDA, CDR2 SQIVND (reference sequence). V lost 6 bases, J lost 3 bases, and 26 bases lay in between. This CDR3 contains 19 residues. The CDR3 sequence: CASSPTPGVRTLSNEKLFF. The CDR3 region has the DNA TGTGCCAGTAGCCCAACCCCGGGGGTCCGGACATTATCTAATGAAAAACTGTTTTTT.

The chain combines TRBV5-6 with TRBJ2-7; no clear D gene. Looked up from germline, CDR1 is SGHDT and CDR2 is YYEEEE. V lost 0 bases and J lost 2, with 12 bases in between. CDR3 length: 15 amino acids. CDR3 nucleotides: TGTGCCAGCAGCTTGGTCTACGGTGGGCCCTACGAGCAGTACTTC. This translates into CASSLVYGGPYEQYF.

V is TRBV2 and J is TRBJ1-3; unclear D gene. Trimming took 3 bases from V and 8 from J, leaving 11 bases between them. This CDR3 has 13 residues. The germline CDR1 and CDR2 sequences are SNHLY and FYNNEI. The CDR3 reads CASSDPIADTIYF. In DNA form, the CDR3 reads TGTGCCAGCAGTGATCCCATCGCAGACACCATATATTTT.

V and J are TRBV2 and TRBJ1-6; D gene ambiguous. V dropped 4 bases and J dropped 7 bases, with 17 bases sitting between them. This CDR3 region has 16 residues. The germline CDR1 and CDR2 sequences are SNHLY and FYNNEI. CDR3 amino acids: CASSVNSGGENSPLHF. The CDR3 nucleotides read TGTGCCAGCAGTGTTAATTCCGGCGGGGAGAATTCACCCCTCCACTTT.

The V gene is TRBV27, the J gene TRBJ2-1; TRBD2 agrees at 10 bases. V trimming: 7 bases; J trimming: 4 bases; junction bases outside the gene matches: 4. The germline CDR1 and CDR2 sequences are MNHEY and SMNVEV (reference sequence). This CDR3 has 14 residues. CDR3 nucleotides: TGTGCCAGCATCCAGCGGGGGGGTTACAATGAGCAGTTCTTC. Protein sequence: CASIQRGGYNEQFF.

This clone was recorded a few times. The chain combines TRBV30 with TRBJ1-3, with a tentative D call TRBD1 (5 bases). Trimming took 4 bases from V and 4 from J, leaving 14 bases between them. Germline V gene data show CDR1 as GTSNPN and CDR2 as SVGIG (reference sequence). There are 14 residues in the CDR3. The CDR3 DNA reads TGTGCCTGGAAAAAGGGGTTGTCGGGAAACACCATATATTTT. It yields the protein CAWKKGLSGNTIYF.

This clone was observed a single time. The chain is built from TRBV4-1 and TRBJ1-5; a possible D gene is TRBD1 (5 bases). Germline CDR1 reads MGHRA; CDR2 reads YSYEKL. The CDR3 runs 19 residues. The V and J ends lost 3 bases and 3 bases respectively, with 24 bases between them. The CDR3 loop is CASSQRTPRAGIFNQPQHF. The CDR3 DNA is TGCGCCAGCAGCCAGCGAACCCCCCGGGCAGGGATTTTCAATCAGCCCCAGCATTTT.

This chain uses TRBV5-1 with TRBJ2-5; 8 bases are a match to TRBD1. With V trimmed by 0 bases and J by 3 bases, 4 bases remained unmatched. CDR1 and CDR2 from the germline V gene are SGHRS and YFSETQ. The CDR3 spans 15 residues. CDR3: CASSLVLGQEETQYF. The CDR3 nucleotides read TGCGCCAGCAGCTTGGTTTTGGGACAGGAAGAGACCCAGTACTTC.

This clone occurred a few times. The chain uses TRBV10-2 and TRBJ1-2; TRBD1 matches 7 bases. V lost 9 bases and J lost 0; bases outside the gene matches: 13. Looked up from germline, CDR1 is WSHSY and CDR2 is SAAADI. This CDR3 comprises 16 residues. CDR3 in amino acids: CARNRDSTGANYGYTF. The CDR3 DNA reads as TGCGCCAGAAACCGGGACAGCACTGGAGCTAACTATGGCTACACCTTC.

The table lists this clone with a few counts. This sequence joins TRBV6-4 and TRBJ2-2; possibly TRBD2 for D (6 bases). V lost 5 bases, J lost 6 bases, and 7 bases lay in between. CDR3 length: 12 amino acids. Germline V lookup: CDR1 MRHNA, CDR2 SNTAGT. The CDR3 region is CASSSGAGELFF. Here the CDR3 DNA reads TGTGCCAGCAGTTCGGGGGCCGGGGAGCTGTTTTTT.